Shown below are 25 T cell receptor beta chains from a single sample sequenced in a study of blood T cells in healthy people across ages. Then a second PCR, running roughly 7 to 12 cycles, was carried out with a sample-barcoded 5' primer and a J-beta primer mix. TCRdb recomputed calls from the 5' RACE reads with MiXCR, one row per CDR3 protein. The sample contains 1.5 million to 2 million distinct CDR3 sequences, 28% of which appear only once. The material sequenced was blood. The receptor set was obtained from a woman aged 25 to 39 in good health.

The gene calls are TRBV6-1 and TRBJ2-4; the D call may be TRBD1 or TRBD2 (6 bases each). The tail of the sequence fits TRBJ2-5 better, so the J call may be wrong. The germline CDR1 and CDR2 sequences are MNHNS and SASEGT. The CDR3 length is 14 residues. The CDR3 region has the DNA TGTGCCAGCAGCACGACACGGGGGCTTGAGACCCAGTACTTC. Protein: CASSTTRGLETQYF.

This chain joins TRBV28 and TRBJ2-7, with 8 bases matching TRBD2. CDR1 MDHEN and CDR2 SYDVKM come from the germline V gene. The CDR3 contains 20 residues. Trimming took 3 bases from V and 0 from J; bases not matched to a gene: 19. For the CDR3, the DNA is TGTGCCAGCAGTTTTCAGAGTGTGGACGGGGGGGCTTCGAGCTCCTACGAGCAGTACTTC. Translated, it gives CASSFQSVDGGASSSYEQYF.

This clonotype appeared a few times. V and J are TRBV6-1 and TRBJ1-1; no reliable D call. Trimming took off 4 bases at V and 0 bases at J, with 15 bases between the two ends. The CDR3 has 16 residues. CDR1 and CDR2 from the germline V gene are MNHNS and SASEGT. This chain's CDR3 is CASSGGNLVMNTEAFF. CDR3 DNA: TGTGCCAGCAGTGGCGGTAATCTGGTTATGAACACTGAAGCTTTCTTT.

The rearrangement uses TRBV12-3 or TRBV12-4 and TRBJ2-5; 13 bases map to TRBD2. The CDR3 is 15 amino acids. The V gene end was trimmed by 6 bases and the J gene end by 11 bases; junction bases not matched to a gene: 12. CDR3 loop: CASRGLAGSRNEQYF. In DNA form, the CDR3 reads TGTGCCAGCAGGGGACTAGCGGGGAGTCGAAATGAGCAGTACTTC.

The table lists this clonotype with a few counts. The chain has TRBV6-5 and TRBJ2-3, with 8 nucleotides matching TRBD2. The trim removed 5 bases at V and 6 bases at J, leaving 10 bases unmatched. Germline values: CDR1 MNHEY, CDR2 SVGAGI. The CDR3 contains 15 residues. CDR3 in amino acids: CASSQLAGLADTQYF. As DNA, the CDR3 is TGTGCCAGCAGTCAATTAGCGGGACTGGCGGATACGCAGTATTTT.

The chain employs TRBV6-6 and TRBJ2-1; the match to TRBD2 covers 7 bases. The V segment lost 7 bases and the J segment 7 bases; nucleotides outside the gene matches: 10. This CDR3 contains 14 residues. Germline V gives CDR1 MNHNY, CDR2 SVGAGI (reference sequence). Here the CDR3 reads CASISSGEGNEQFF. In nucleotides, the CDR3 is TGTGCCAGCATCTCTAGCGGAGAGGGGAATGAGCAGTTCTTC.

This CDR3 reads CASSFFNTEAFF. The CDR3 nucleotides are TGTGCCAGCAGCTTCTTCAACACTGAAGCTTTCTTT. The gene calls are TRBV7-3 and TRBJ1-1; no firm D call. With 3 bases removed from V and 2 bases from J, the gap between germline ends came to 4 bases. In germline, CDR1 is SGHTA, CDR2 FQGTGA. This CDR3 is 12 amino acids long.

Here the CDR3 DNA reads TGCAGTGTTTGGGGCGGTCAGAGTGATGAGCAGTTCTTC. It codes for CSVWGGQSDEQFF. The chain joins TRBV20-1 to TRBJ2-1; D is perhaps TRBD1 (5 bases). The CDR3 sequence is 13 residues long. Trimming took 7 bases from V and 8 from J, leaving 18 bases between them. The germline V gene has CDR1 DFQATT and CDR2 SNEGSKA (reference sequence).

This chain links TRBV20-1 with TRBJ2-7; TRBD1 might be the D (6 bases). V lost 3 bases and J lost 10, with 25 bases in between. There are 15 residues in the CDR3. CDR1 DFQATT and CDR2 SNEGSKA come from the germline V gene (reference sequence). The CDR3 reads CSARDPGTSSCEQYF. The CDR3 nucleotides are TGCAGTGCTAGGGACCCCGGGACAAGCTCCTGCGAACAGTACTTC.

The rearrangement uses TRBV5-4 and TRBJ1-4, with 8 bases lining up with TRBD1. The V gene's germline CDR1 is SGHNT and CDR2 YYREEE (reference sequence). J gave up 7 bases and V 4 bases, and 9 bases lay outside the gene matches. The CDR3 is made up of 15 amino acids. The DNA of the CDR3 is TGTGCCAGCAGCCCGCAGGGGGCGGCTAGTGAAAAACTGTTTTTT. It specifies CASSPQGAASEKLFF.

This chain uses TRBV6-6 with TRBJ2-5; D might be TRBD1 or TRBD2, each matching 5 bases. There are 15 residues in the CDR3. CDR1 and CDR2 (germline): MNHNY, SVGAGI (reference sequence). Trimming shortened V by 7 bases and J by 0 bases, and 15 bases separated the two germline ends. Here the CDR3 reads CASTLGPSHQETQYF. CDR3 nucleotides: TGTGCCAGCACCCTGGGACCCAGCCACCAAGAGACCCAGTACTTC.

This clonotype was counted many times. The chain is built from TRBV4-3 and TRBJ2-7; 8 bases fit TRBD1. There are 16 residues in the CDR3. The germline V gene has CDR1 LGHNA and CDR2 YSLEER. V shed 5 bases and J 2 bases; nucleotides not matched to a gene: 11. The CDR3 loop is CASSSTTGQVAYEQYF. The CDR3, as DNA: TGCGCCAGCAGCTCAACCACGGGACAGGTTGCCTACGAGCAGTACTTC.

This clonotype was detected a few times. CDR3 DNA: TGTGCCAGCAGCGGCTCCGGGACAAGGAAAAACATTCAGTACTTC. Translating it yields CASSGSGTRKNIQYF. The genes are TRBV5-6 and TRBJ2-4; a possible D gene is TRBD1 (6 bases). CDR1 SGHDT and CDR2 YYEEEE come from the germline V gene. Trimming removed 4 bases from V and 4 bases from J, with 15 bases in between. The CDR3 contains 15 residues.

This clonotype has a handful of counts. This may be a read error, as it is one base from a much larger clone. The DNA is omitted, as the CDR3 cannot be located on it reliably, and the CDR3 follows TCRdb's listing. V and J are TRBV6-1 and TRBJ1-2. The germline V gene has CDR1 MNHNS and CDR2 SASEGT. With termini counted, the CDR3 has 13 amino acids. The CDR3 sequence: CASDRGGNYGCTF.

This clonotype was seen repeatedly, ten times or more. V gene TRBV24-1 combines with J gene TRBJ2-1; 10 nucleotides line up with TRBD1. Unmatched junction bases numbered 9, after V lost 7 bases and J lost 1 base. In germline, CDR1 is KGHDR, CDR2 SFDVKD. CDR3 length: 17 residues. The CDR3 sequence: CATSHTSGQGSYNEQFF. As DNA, the CDR3 is TGTGCCACCAGCCATACATCGGGACAGGGGTCCTACAATGAGCAGTTCTTC.

This clonotype was seen more than once but under ten times. The chain recombines TRBV29-1 with TRBJ2-3, with D possibly called TRBD1 or TRBD2 (5 bases each). Germline lookup yields CDR1 SQVTM and CDR2 ANQGSEA. Trimming took off 3 bases at V and 1 base at J, with 11 bases between the two ends. The CDR3 loop spans 14 amino acids. CDR3 sequence: CSVDMGRGTDTQYF. CDR3 nucleotides: TGCAGCGTTGACATGGGACGGGGCACAGATACGCAGTATTTT.

The V and J genes are TRBV20-1 and TRBJ2-1; TRBD2 aligns across 10 bases. Matching the DNA end better, TRBJ2-7 makes the J call doubtful. CDR1 and CDR2 from the germline V gene are DFQATT and SNEGSKA (reference sequence). This CDR3 has 13 residues. The CDR3: CSATAGGPREQYF. CDR3 in DNA: TGCAGTGCTACAGCGGGAGGGCCGCGCGAGCAGTACTTC.

The rearrangement joins TRBV2 to TRBJ2-5; TRBD1 or TRBD2 may be the D gene (6 bases each). CDR3 length: 15 residues. Germline V lookup: CDR1 SNHLY, CDR2 FYNNEI. Trimming shortened V by 5 bases and J by 5 bases, and 18 bases separated the two germline ends. The CDR3 loop is CASSPTSPRGETQYF. In DNA form, the CDR3 reads TGTGCCAGCAGTCCTACTAGCCCAAGGGGGGAGACCCAGTACTTC.

The table lists this clonotype with a few counts. This chain uses TRBV20-1 with TRBJ2-7, with TRBD1 identical over 9 bases. J lost 7 bases, V lost 6 bases, and 10 bases had no gene match. The CDR3 has 13 amino acids. Germline lookup yields CDR1 DFQATT and CDR2 SNEGSKA (reference sequence). The CDR3 reads CSARYWGTGEQYF. DNA for the CDR3: TGCAGTGCGAGATATTGGGGGACAGGGGAGCAGTACTTC.

V gene TRBV7-2 combines with J gene TRBJ2-3; D possibly corresponds to TRBD2 (5 bases). The CDR3 has 15 residues. CDR1 is SGHTA, CDR2 FQGNSA, per germline. Trimming stripped 3 bases from V and 3 bases from J, with 13 bases between. The CDR3 nucleotides read TGTGCCAGCAGCTTGGTCGGGATGAAGACAGATACGCAGTATTTT. Translation: CASSLVGMKTDTQYF.

This chain joins TRBV11-2 and TRBJ2-1; the match to TRBD1 covers 9 bases. The V gene end was trimmed by 1 base and the J gene end by 3 bases; junction bases not matched to a gene: 10. In germline, CDR1 is SGHAT, CDR2 FQNNGV. The CDR3 has 18 residues. CDR3 residues: CASSLGGYGGQGYNEQFF. The DNA for the CDR3 is TGTGCCAGCAGCTTAGGAGGCTATGGGGGACAGGGCTACAATGAGCAGTTCTTC.

The CDR3, as DNA: TGTGCCACCCAGACAGATAACTATGGCTACACCTTC. It specifies CATQTDNYGYTF. The chain employs TRBV24-1 and TRBJ1-2, with D possibly being TRBD1 (5 bases). CDR3 size: 12 residues. Germline V gene data show CDR1 as KGHDR and CDR2 as SFDVKD. V was clipped by 9 bases and J by 1 base, with 8 bases between them.

This clonotype came up a few times. The CDR3 sequence: CATSLPGTAQETQYF. For the CDR3, the DNA is TGTGCCACCAGCCTGCCCGGGACAGCCCAAGAGACCCAGTACTTC. The V and J genes are TRBV15 and TRBJ2-5; 7 bases fit TRBD1. Germline V gene data show CDR1 as LNHNV and CDR2 as YYDKDF (reference sequence). The CDR3 sequence is 15 residues long. V was pared by 5 bases and J by 1 base, with 7 bases of the junction left unmatched.

At least ten counts were recorded for this clonotype. The chain has TRBV10-3 and TRBJ2-3; 8 positions match TRBD2. Germline-derived CDR1 and CDR2 are ENHRY and SYGVKD. The J segment lost 0 bases and the V segment lost 4 bases, leaving 6 bases of the junction unmatched. This CDR3 region has 16 residues. DNA of the CDR3: TGTGCCATCAGTGGAGGACTAGCAGATAGCACAGATACGCAGTATTTT. Translated: CAISGGLADSTDTQYF.

Of note for this clonotype: The germline gene is not matched at one end of the junction; a read error may be the cause. The chain uses TRBV7-7 and TRBJ2-3, with D perhaps TRBD1 or TRBD2 (5 bases each). CDR3 length equals 13 residues. Germline lookup yields CDR1 SSHAT and CDR2 FNYEAQ (reference sequence). The CDR3 sequence is CVSSRGTTDTQYF. Here the CDR3 DNA reads TGTGTCAGCAGCAGAGGGACCACAGATACGCAGTATTTT.